The 22 T cell receptor beta chains below come from one sample, sequenced in a study of cytomegalovirus exposure and HLA in healthy donors. Vbeta (60) and Jbeta (13) primers were used in the PCR. Assay used: immunoSEQ multiplex PCR; TCRdb lists only in-frame clones, some missing. The table records about 270,000 clones, roughly 70% of them present only once. Sequencing was carried out using PBMCs. The receptors were sampled from a female donor in good health and CMV-seronegative.

The V gene is TRBV10-2, the J gene TRBJ2-7; D uncertain. Germline-derived CDR1 and CDR2 are WSHSY and SAAADI. The CDR3 sequence is 12 residues long. The V and J ends lost 3 bases and 6 bases respectively, with 9 bases between them. DNA for the CDR3: TGCGCCAGCAGTGAAGAACTACCCGAGCAGTACTTC. Its protein is CASSEELPEQYF.

This chain uses TRBV15 with TRBJ1-5; 12 bases are a match to TRBD1. This CDR3 contains 15 residues. The V segment lost 5 bases and the J segment 6 bases; nucleotides outside the gene matches: 5. Germline-derived CDR1 and CDR2 are LNHNV and YYDKDF (reference sequence). The CDR3 bases are TGTGCCACCAGCTCCCGGGACAGGGGGCTTCAGCCCCAGCATTTT. It is translated as CATSSRDRGLQPQHF.

The genes are TRBV6-6 and TRBJ2-5; D gene ambiguous. Trimming stripped 5 bases from V and 1 base from J, with 11 bases between. This CDR3 is built from 14 residues. The germline V gene encodes CDR1 MNHNY and CDR2 SVGAGI (reference sequence). The CDR3: CASSTRPPQETQYF. CDR3 nucleotides: TGTGCCAGCAGTACCAGGCCGCCCCAAGAGACCCAGTACTTC.

The chain joins TRBV10-1 to TRBJ2-3; 8 nucleotides line up with TRBD2. This CDR3 is 19 amino acids long. V was pared by 3 bases and J by 0 bases, with 14 bases of the junction left unmatched. CDR1 is WNHNN, CDR2 SYGVQD, per germline (reference sequence). This CDR3 reads CASSDSWSGSGSSTDTQYF. The CDR3 region has the DNA TGCGCCAGCAGTGACTCTTGGAGCGGGAGTGGGTCTAGCACAGATACGCAGTATTTT.

V gene TRBV19 combines with J gene TRBJ1-1, with a possible D match to TRBD1 (6 bases). Germline values: CDR1 LNHDA, CDR2 SQIVND (reference sequence). The CDR3 sequence is 14 residues long. V was shortened by 7 bases and J by 0 bases, with 12 bases between the two germline ends. DNA of the CDR3: TGTGCCAGTATCACACAGGGCATGAACACTGAAGCTTTCTTT. It yields the protein CASITQGMNTEAFF.

The rearrangement uses TRBV6-5 and TRBJ2-5, with 7 bases matching TRBD2. Per the germline V gene, CDR1 is MNHEY and CDR2 is SVGAGI. V lost 0 bases and J lost 5; bases outside the gene matches: 6. This CDR3 contains 15 residues. CDR3: CASSYSAGVGETQYF. DNA for the CDR3: TGTGCCAGCAGTTACTCTGCGGGAGTAGGCGAGACCCAGTACTTC.

This clone was counted a few times. CDR3 DNA sequence: TGTGCCAGCAGCAAAAGACAGGACTACGAGCAGTACTTC. Encoded protein: CASSKRQDYEQYF. The chain couples TRBV11-3 to TRBJ2-7; TRBD1 is a possible D gene (6 bases). The CDR3 length is 13 residues. V was shortened by 5 bases and J by 3 bases, with 11 bases between the two germline ends. CDR1 and CDR2 (germline): SGHNT, YENEEA. Using reference TRBV11-3 and TRBJ2-7 for the parts outside the CDR3, the full variable domain is EAGVVQSPRYKIIEKKQPVAFWCNPISGHNTLYWYLQNLGQGPELLIRYENEEAVDDSQLPKDRFSAERLKGVDSTLKIQPAELGDSAVYLCASSKRQDYEQYFGPGTRLTVT.

This sequence joins TRBV5-1 and TRBJ2-3; possible D gene TRBD2, 5 bases. V gave up 4 bases and J gave up 3 bases, with 18 bases separating them. The CDR3 loop spans 16 amino acids. The germline V gene has CDR1 SGHRS and CDR2 YFSETQ. This CDR3 is CASSPGTHEFTDTQYF. CDR3 nucleotides: TGCGCCAGCAGCCCGGGAACTCACGAATTTACAGATACGCAGTATTTT.

The V gene is TRBV11-2, the J gene TRBJ1-1; no definite D call. Germline V lookup: CDR1 SGHAT, CDR2 FQNNGV. CDR3 length: 13 residues. Trimming stripped 4 bases from V and 10 bases from J, with 16 bases between. The DNA for the CDR3 is TGTGCCAGCAGCTCCCGACATTCGGTTTCAGCTTTCTTT. Its translation: CASSSRHSVSAFF.

This clone was counted between two and nine times. The rearrangement uses TRBV4-1 and TRBJ2-7, with a weak D call TRBD2 (6 bases). Germline V lookup: CDR1 MGHRA, CDR2 YSYEKL. The germline V and J ends were trimmed by 1 base and 7 bases, with 14 bases remaining between them. The CDR3 consists of 14 residues. The CDR3 protein is CASSQGRPAGEQYF. Written as DNA, the CDR3 is TGCGCCAGCAGCCAAGGACGGCCGGCGGGGGAGCAGTACTTC.

The J gene is TRBJ2-1, the V gene TRBV5-4; 11 positions agree with TRBD2. The CDR3 spans 16 residues. With V trimmed by 2 bases and J by 6 bases, 7 bases remained unmatched. The germline CDR1 and CDR2 sequences are SGHNT and YYREEE (reference sequence). CDR3 sequence reads: CASSLLAGGPGNEQFF. Here the CDR3 DNA reads TGTGCCAGCAGCTTATTAGCGGGAGGGCCGGGCAATGAGCAGTTCTTC.

This clone has only one observation. The rearrangement uses TRBV14 and TRBJ2-5, with D maybe TRBD2 (5 bases). The CDR3 spans 16 residues. V was clipped by 2 bases and J by 2 bases, with 15 bases between them. Germline V gives CDR1 SGHDN, CDR2 FVKESK. Written as DNA, the CDR3 is TGTGCCAGCAGCCAACTCGCCGGACTGTTTCAAGAGACCCAGTACTTC. This codes for CASSQLAGLFQETQYF.

This clone was observed a few times. J is TRBJ2-1 and V is TRBV19; maybe TRBD1 (5 bases). Germline-derived CDR1 and CDR2 are LNHDA and SQIVND (reference sequence). This CDR3 has 13 amino acids. V dropped 0 bases and J dropped 9 bases, with 9 bases sitting between them. This chain's CDR3 is CASSIDTGTEQFF. The CDR3, as DNA: TGTGCCAGTAGTATAGATACAGGAACTGAGCAGTTCTTC.

V and J are TRBV11-3 and TRBJ1-1; no firm D call. Germline CDR1 reads SGHNT; CDR2 reads YENEEA. This CDR3 has 13 residues. Trimming stripped 5 bases from V and 2 bases from J, with 9 bases between. The CDR3 is CASSQEGNTEAFF. DNA for the CDR3: TGTGCCAGCAGCCAGGAGGGAAACACTGAAGCTTTCTTT.

CDR3 coding DNA: TGCGCCAGCAGCTCCGGGACAGGGGGATCCTACAATGAGCAGTTCTTC. It codes for CASSSGTGGSYNEQFF. This chain connects TRBV5-1 to TRBJ2-1; 11 nucleotides line up with TRBD1. Germline V lookup: CDR1 SGHRS, CDR2 YFSETQ. The CDR3 has 16 amino acids. V shed 3 bases and J 1 base; nucleotides not matched to a gene: 3.

V is TRBV7-2 and J is TRBJ2-1; perhaps TRBD2 as D (6 bases). Germline V CDR1 and CDR2: SGHTA, FQGNSA. Trimming left V 1 base short and J 8 bases short, with 15 bases between. The CDR3 sequence is 15 residues long. CDR3 residues: CASSLDGAGTDEQFF. CDR3 DNA sequence: TGTGCCAGCAGCTTAGATGGGGCGGGGACCGATGAGCAGTTCTTC.

The CDR3 sequence is CASNTALRGQETQYF. In DNA, the CDR3 is TGTGCCAGCAATACAGCTCTCCGGGGCCAAGAGACCCAGTACTTC. J is TRBJ2-5 and V is TRBV6-1; TRBD2 might be the D (5 bases). The ends were cut back, 7 bases at V and 1 base at J, with 16 bases in the middle. Germline V gives CDR1 MNHNS, CDR2 SASEGT. The CDR3 runs 15 residues.

This chain uses TRBV6-4 with TRBJ2-7; 12 bases line up with TRBD1. The length of the CDR3 is 18 residues. Looked up from germline, CDR1 is MRHNA and CDR2 is SNTAGT. V trimming: 4 bases; J trimming: 3 bases; junction bases outside the gene matches: 13. The DNA of the CDR3 is TGTGCCAGCAGTGTAAGGGGACAGGGGGCAAGAATTGGCTACGAGCAGTACTTC. This codes for CASSVRGQGARIGYEQYF.

The rearrangement links TRBV21-1 to TRBJ2-4; the table's TRBD2 call for D was not verified on the DNA. TRBV21-1 is reported as a pseudogene. The CDR3 extends over 20 amino acids. The DNA of the CDR3 is TGTGCCAGCAGCAAACGCCTCCAAATAACTAGCGGGAGGGCCAAAAACATTCAGTACTTC. It yields the protein CASSKRLQITSGRAKNIQYF.

Only one count was recorded for this clone. The V and J genes are TRBV9 and TRBJ2-6, with D perhaps TRBD1 (6 bases). The V gene's germline CDR1 is SGDLS and CDR2 YYNGEE. V lost 3 bases and J 0 bases, leaving 16 bases between the germline ends. The length of the CDR3 is 18 residues. CDR3 region: CASSGTVPQSSGANVLTF. CDR3 in DNA: TGTGCCAGCAGCGGGACAGTCCCTCAAAGCTCTGGGGCCAACGTCCTGACTTTC. The full variable domain, in which reference TRBV9 and TRBJ2-6 provide the parts outside the CDR3, is DSGVTQTPKHLITATGQRVTLRCSPRSGDLSVYWYQQSLDQGLQFLIQYYNGEERAKGNILERFSAQQFPDLHSELNLSSLELGDSALYFCASSGTVPQSSGANVLTFGAGSRLTVL.

V and J are TRBV11-2 and TRBJ2-3, with TRBD2 matching 8 bases. Germline lookup yields CDR1 SGHAT and CDR2 FQNNGV. The CDR3 sequence is 15 residues long. Unmatched junction bases numbered 9, after V lost 4 bases and J lost 6 bases. The CDR3 loop reads CASSWSGRTADTQYF. For the CDR3, the DNA is TGTGCCAGCAGCTGGAGCGGGAGAACGGCGGATACGCAGTATTTT.

The rearrangement links TRBV28 to TRBJ2-3, with D maybe TRBD2 (6 bases). The CDR3 extends over 15 amino acids. Germline V CDR1 and CDR2: MDHEN, SYDVKM. The V gene lost 6 bases and the J gene lost 0 bases, with 13 bases spanning the gap. The CDR3 region is CASRGGGVSTDTQYF. CDR3 nucleotides: TGTGCCAGCAGGGGTGGAGGGGTGAGCACAGATACGCAGTATTTT.